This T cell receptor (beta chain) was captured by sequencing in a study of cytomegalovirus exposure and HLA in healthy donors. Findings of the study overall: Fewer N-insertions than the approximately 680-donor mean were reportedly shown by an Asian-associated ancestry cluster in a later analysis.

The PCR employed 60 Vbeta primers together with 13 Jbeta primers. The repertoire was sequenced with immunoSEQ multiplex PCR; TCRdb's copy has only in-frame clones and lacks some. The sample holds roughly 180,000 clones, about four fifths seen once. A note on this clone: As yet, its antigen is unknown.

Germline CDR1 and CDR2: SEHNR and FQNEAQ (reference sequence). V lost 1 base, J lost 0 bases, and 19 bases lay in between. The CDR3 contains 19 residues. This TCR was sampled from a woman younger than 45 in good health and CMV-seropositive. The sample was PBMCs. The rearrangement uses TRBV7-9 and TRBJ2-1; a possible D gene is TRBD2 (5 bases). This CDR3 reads CASSLDRVEVRRSYNEQFF. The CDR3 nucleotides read TGTGCCAGCAGCTTAGATAGAGTGGAGGTACGGCGCTCCTACAATGAGCAGTTCTTC.